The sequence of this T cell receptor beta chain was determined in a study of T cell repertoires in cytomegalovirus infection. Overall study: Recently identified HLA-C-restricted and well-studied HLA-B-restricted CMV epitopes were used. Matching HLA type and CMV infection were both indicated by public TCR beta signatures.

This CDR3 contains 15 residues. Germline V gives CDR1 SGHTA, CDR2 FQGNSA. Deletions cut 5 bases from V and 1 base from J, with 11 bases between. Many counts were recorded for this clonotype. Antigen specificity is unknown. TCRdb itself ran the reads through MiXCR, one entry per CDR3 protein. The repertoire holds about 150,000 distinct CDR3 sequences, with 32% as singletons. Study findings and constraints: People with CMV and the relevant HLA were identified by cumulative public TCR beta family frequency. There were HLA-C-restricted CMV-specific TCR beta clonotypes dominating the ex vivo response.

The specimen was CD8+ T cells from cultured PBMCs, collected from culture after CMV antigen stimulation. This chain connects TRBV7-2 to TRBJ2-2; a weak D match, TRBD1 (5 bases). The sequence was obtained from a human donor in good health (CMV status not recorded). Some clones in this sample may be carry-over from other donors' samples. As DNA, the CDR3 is TGTGCCAGCAGCGGGCGACAGATGAACACCGGGGAGCTGTTTTTT. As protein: CASSGRQMNTGELFF.